The entry below gives a single T cell receptor beta chain sequence along with its context. The CDR3 extends over 14 amino acids. The germline V gene encodes CDR1 KGHSY and CDR2 FQNENV. V lost 2 bases and J 4 bases, leaving 10 bases between the germline ends. The data are from a study of blood T cell repertoires in COVID-19. The wider study: Some COVID-19 samples were acute and others convalescent; all came from the United States, Italy and Spain. Sources were T cells, B-cell-depleted T cells, or PBMCs; the material itself was cDNA or gDNA.

As originally analysed: Scientists estimated how many nucleated cells there were by amplifying reference gene primers. Clones were sequenced by immunoSEQ multiplex PCR, and TCRdb holds only the in-frame ones, with some missing. V, J and clone size reflect that table, while D and trimming were determined from the DNA. The data show roughly 270,000 clones, 88% seen once. The TCR was taken from a man in his late teens or twenties with active or convalescent COVID-19. Sequences were obtained from peripheral blood. This sequence joins TRBV16 and TRBJ2-3; possible D gene TRBD2, 6 bases. The CDR3 reads CASSQPAGSDTQYF. CDR3 nucleotides: TGTGCCAGCAGCCAACCCGCGGGGTCAGATACGCAGTATTTT.